The present T cell receptor beta chain was sequenced within a study of blood T cell repertoires in COVID-19. Study information: The samples span acute and convalescent COVID-19 from the United States, Italy and Spain.

TCRdb keeps only in-frame clones here, not all; method: immunoSEQ multiplex PCR. In the table there are 200,000 to 250,000 clones, 80% to 90% of which are singletons. Residents of about two dozen US areas, aged 18 to 89 years, made up the participants. The sequence derives from a woman aged 40 to 50 with acute COVID-19. Material for sequencing was PBMCs or T cells enriched from blood (not recorded which).

CDR3: CASSYATGGRNTEAFF. CDR3 DNA: TGTGCCAGCAGTTACGCGACAGGGGGCAGGAACACTGAAGCTTTCTTT. The V and J genes are TRBV6-5 and TRBJ1-1; 10 bases map to TRBD1. V gave up 2 bases and J gave up 1 base; unmatched junction bases: 4. Germline CDR1 is MNHEY and CDR2 is SVGAGI. This CDR3 region has 16 residues.